The sequence of this TCR beta chain was determined in a study of cytomegalovirus exposure and HLA in healthy donors. With 60 Vbeta and 13 Jbeta primers, the PCR was carried out. Assay used: immunoSEQ multiplex PCR; TCRdb lists only in-frame clones, some missing. Found here are about 140,000 clones, 60% to 80% of them singletons; the top ten hold about 11%. This CDR3 is built from 19 residues. Germline trimming cut 1 base from V and 0 bases from J; bases unmatched to any gene: 14. Germline loops: CDR1 SGHAT, CDR2 FQNNGV. The rearrangement joins TRBV11-2 to TRBJ2-5, with 7 nucleotides matching TRBD2. Sequences were obtained from PBMCs. This receptor was identified in a man aged 18 to 30 in good health and CMV-seropositive. Here the CDR3 DNA reads TGTGCCAGCAGCTTAGTTGCGTCTAGCGGAGAAGCCGACCAAGAGACCCAGTACTTC. Translated: CASSLVASSGEADQETQYF.